The rows below give T cell receptor beta chains drawn from one sample of a study of shared clonotypes between healthy human individuals. Profiling relied on immunoSEQ multiplex PCR, and the TCRdb table lists in-frame clones only, not all of them. Here the sample spans about 650,000 clones, about 95% being singletons. Sequenced material: naive CD8+ T cells sorted from blood. Receptor source: a woman in her thirties in good health. Each CDR3 is given with its conserved first and last residue. A D gene is named only where the DNA matches it firmly. Size is omitted from some rows. Given values are once, few, many or a class for expanded clones.

DNA	CDR3	J	V	D	size	length
TGTGCCAGTAGTAATCCCGGCAGGGGTAAAGACACAGATACGCAGTATTTT	CASSNPGRGKDTDTQYF	TRBJ2-3	TRBV19	.	.	17
TGTGCCAGCTCACGCGACCCGGACAAACCCTACGAGCAGTACTTC	CASSRDPDKPYEQYF	TRBJ2-7	TRBV18	.	once	15
TGTGCCAGCAGCCCCACAGGGGGATTTAGCGAGCAGTACTTC	CASSPTGGFSEQYF	TRBJ2-7	TRBV5-6	TRBD1	.	14
TGTGCCAGCAGCTTAGGTCCGAGCTCCTACAATGAGCAGTTCTTC	CASSLGPSSYNEQFF	TRBJ2-1	TRBV7-7	.	.	15
TGTGCCAGCAGCCAAGATGTCCGACTAGTACAACCCGGGGAGCTGTTTTTT	CASSQDVRLVQPGELFF	TRBJ2-2	TRBV14	.	.	17
TGTGCCAGCAGCCCCTCAGATGAGCAGTTCTTC	CASSPSDEQFF	TRBJ2-1	TRBV7-8	.	.	11
TGTGCCAGCAGTTTAAGCTCCTACGAGCAGTACTTC	CASSLSSYEQYF	TRBJ2-7	TRBV27	.	.	12
TGTGCCAGCAGTCTGGAGACAGGGGGACATCAGCCCCAGCATTTT	CASSLETGGHQPQHF	TRBJ1-5	TRBV28	TRBD1	.	15
TGTGCCAGCAGTTCTGCTCCTAGCGGGAGTCTCTACGAGCAGTACTTC	CASSSAPSGSLYEQYF	TRBJ2-7	TRBV27	TRBD2	.	16
TGTGCCAGCAGTAATAGTGACACCAGGGGGTATGGCTACACCTTC	CASSNSDTRGYGYTF	TRBJ1-2	TRBV5-6	TRBD1	.	15
TGCGCCAGCAGTAGACAGGAGTCCTACGAGCAGTACTTC	CASSRQESYEQYF	TRBJ2-7	TRBV10-2	.	.	13
TGTGCCAGCAGTGTCCCCCTTAGCTACGAGCAGTACTTC	CASSVPLSYEQYF	TRBJ2-7	TRBV2	.	.	13
TGTGCCAGGTGGCCCTCCGATTCTAGGCAGTACTTC	CARWPSDSRQYF	TRBJ2-7	TRBV28	.	.	12
TGCGCCAGCAGCCTCGGGACTAGCGGGAGAGATACGCAGTATTTT	CASSLGTSGRDTQYF	TRBJ2-3	TRBV5-1	TRBD2	.	15
TGTGCCAGCAGCTTGACAGTCCGGACTGAAGCTTTCTTT	CASSLTVRTEAFF	TRBJ1-1	TRBV6-5	.	.	13
TGTGCCAGCAGCCAAGAAGACACCAACTACGAGCAGTACTTC	CASSQEDTNYEQYF	TRBJ2-7	TRBV4-2	.	.	14
TGTGCCGCCGGCGACCAAAGCTCCTACGAGCAGTACTTC	CAAGDQSSYEQYF	TRBJ2-7	TRBV28	.	.	13
TGTGCCAGCAGCCCTAGGGGGCGCGAGCAGTACTTC	CASSPRGREQYF	TRBJ2-7	TRBV13	TRBD1	.	12